The present T cell receptor (beta chain) was sequenced within a study of radiotherapy plus CTLA-4 blockade in lung cancer. Study in general: Overall, approximately 18% of patients showed an objective response, while 25% to 35% attained disease control. The study's findings and limits: Expansion in blood of tumor-derived TCR clones was seen after radiotherapy plus ipilimumab. Interferon-beta, together with early blood T cell clone dynamics, reportedly best predicted response.

Sequenced by immunoSEQ multiplex PCR; TCRdb stores in-frame clones only, minus some. The repertoire holds approximately 76,000 clones, with roughly 79% as singletons. Worth noting for this clone: Its antigen is currently unknown. A read error may account for a junction end that differs from germline.

CDR3 length: 15 residues. Looked up from germline, CDR1 is LGHNA and CDR2 is YSLEER. Sequenced here: peripheral blood, sampled from a patient treated with radiotherapy plus ipilimumab. The TCR sequence derives from a human donor with non-small cell lung cancer who had a partial response to radiotherapy plus ipilimumab. Some clones in this sample may be carry-over from other donors' samples. This chain uses TRBV4-3 with TRBJ2-7; TRBD1 matches at 7 bases. DNA for the CDR3: TGCGCCAGCAACCAAGAGTCAGGGGGACCCTACGAGCAGTACTTC. This encodes CASNQESGGPYEQYF.